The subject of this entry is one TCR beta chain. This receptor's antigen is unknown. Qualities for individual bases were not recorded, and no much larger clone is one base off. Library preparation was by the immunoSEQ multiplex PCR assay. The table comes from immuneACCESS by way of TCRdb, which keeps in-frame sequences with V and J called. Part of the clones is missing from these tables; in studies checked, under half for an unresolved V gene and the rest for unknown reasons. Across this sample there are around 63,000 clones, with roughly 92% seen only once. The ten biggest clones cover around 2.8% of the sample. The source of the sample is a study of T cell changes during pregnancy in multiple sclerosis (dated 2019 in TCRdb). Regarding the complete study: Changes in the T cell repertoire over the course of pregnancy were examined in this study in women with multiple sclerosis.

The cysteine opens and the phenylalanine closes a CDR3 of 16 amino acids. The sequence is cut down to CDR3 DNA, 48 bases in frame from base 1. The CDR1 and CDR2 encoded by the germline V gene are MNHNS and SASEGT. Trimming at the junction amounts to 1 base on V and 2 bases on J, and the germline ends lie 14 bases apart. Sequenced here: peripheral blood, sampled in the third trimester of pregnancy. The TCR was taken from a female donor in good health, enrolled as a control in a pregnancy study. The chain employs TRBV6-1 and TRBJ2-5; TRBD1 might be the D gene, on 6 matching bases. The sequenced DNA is TGTGCCAGCAGTGAAGGATTTGGGGGCCCACAAGAGACCCAGTACTTC. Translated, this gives CASSEGFGGPQETQYF.